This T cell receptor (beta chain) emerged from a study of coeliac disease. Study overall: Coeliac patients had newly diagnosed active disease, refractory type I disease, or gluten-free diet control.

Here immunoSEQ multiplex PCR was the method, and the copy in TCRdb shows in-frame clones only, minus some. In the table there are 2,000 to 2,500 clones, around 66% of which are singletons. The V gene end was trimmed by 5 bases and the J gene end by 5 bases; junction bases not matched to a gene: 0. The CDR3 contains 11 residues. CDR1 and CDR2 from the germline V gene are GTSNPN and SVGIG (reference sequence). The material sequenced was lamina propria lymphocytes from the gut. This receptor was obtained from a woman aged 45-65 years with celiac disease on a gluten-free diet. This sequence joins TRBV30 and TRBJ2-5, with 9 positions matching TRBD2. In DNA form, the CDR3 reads TGTGCCTGGGCGGGAGGGGAGACCCAGTACTTC. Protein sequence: CAWAGGETQYF.